Each of the 25 T cell receptor beta chains below was sequenced from the same sample in a study of early T cells in non-severe SARS-CoV-2 infection. TCRdb redid the calling of the 5' RACE reads with MiXCR, one entry per CDR3 protein. The sample holds around 31,000 distinct CDR3 sequences; roughly 9.7% are singletons and the top ten take approximately 14%. The sample was whole blood. The origin of the receptors is an adult who was a healthcare worker with PCR-confirmed SARS-CoV-2 infection or an uninfected control (not recorded which).

This clonotype was counted between two and nine times. The CDR3 loop is CASSPSGTGGTDTQYF. The CDR3 DNA reads TGTGCCAGCAGCCCTTCCGGGACAGGGGGCACAGATACGCAGTATTTT. This chain uses TRBV9 with TRBJ2-3; 10 bases map to TRBD1. V trimming: 4 bases; J trimming: 1 base; junction bases outside the gene matches: 6. The CDR3 contains 16 residues. The V gene's germline CDR1 is SGDLS and CDR2 YYNGEE.

This chain links TRBV5-1 with TRBJ1-2; D gene ambiguous. The ends were cut back, 0 bases at V and 2 bases at J, with 5 bases in the middle. Germline V gives CDR1 SGHRS, CDR2 YFSETQ. The CDR3 is 13 amino acids. This CDR3 reads CASSLEGNYGYTF. As DNA, the CDR3 is TGCGCCAGCAGCTTGGAAGGGAACTATGGCTACACCTTC. The full variable domain, rest sourced from reference TRBV5-1 and TRBJ1-2, is KAGVTQTPRYLIKTRGQQVTLSCSPISGHRSVSWYQQTPGQGLQFLFEYFSETQRNKGNFPGRFSGRQFSNSRSEMNVSTLELGDSALYLCASSLEGNYGYTFGSGTRLTVV.

This rearrangement joins TRBV10-1 to TRBJ2-1, with unresolved D. Trimming removed 2 bases from V and 4 bases from J, with 18 bases in between. The CDR3 sequence is 17 residues long. The germline CDR1 and CDR2 sequences are WNHNN and SYGVQD (reference sequence). CDR3 in DNA: TGCGCCAGCAGTGAGATTACAGCAGGAGAGACATACAATGAGCAGTTCTTC. It encodes CASSEITAGETYNEQFF.

The chain has TRBV7-2 and TRBJ2-5, with 12 bases lining up with TRBD2. The CDR3 consists of 18 residues. After removal of 5 bases from V and 5 bases from J, the junction contained 15 bases not matched to a gene. CDR1 SGHTA and CDR2 FQGNSA come from the germline V gene. CDR3 in amino acids: CASSPDLLAGGIGETQYF. CDR3 nucleotide sequence: TGTGCCAGCAGCCCCGACCTCCTAGCGGGGGGGATAGGTGAGACCCAGTACTTC.

This clonotype was counted at least ten times. The chain is built from TRBV29-1 and TRBJ1-1; D is uncertain. The germline V and J ends were trimmed by 5 bases and 0 bases, with 16 bases remaining between them. The CDR3 consists of 15 residues. Germline V gene lookup returns CDR1 SQVTM and CDR2 ANQGSEA. The CDR3 DNA reads TGCAGCGTTTACGGGGTCTCCTCCATGAACACTGAAGCTTTCTTT. It codes for CSVYGVSSMNTEAFF. Complete variable domain (other parts from reference TRBV29-1 and TRBJ1-1): SAVISQKPSRDICQRGTSLTIQCQVDSQVTMMFWYRQQPGQSLTLIATANQGSEATYESGFVIDKFPISRPNLTFSTLTVSNMSPEDSSIYLCSVYGVSSMNTEAFFGQGTRLTVV.

The CDR3, as DNA: TGTGCCAGCAGCTTAGACGGGAGGACGAGGCAGTACTTC. Translation: CASSLDGRTRQYF. The chain uses TRBV7-9 and TRBJ2-7; 7 bases are a match to TRBD2. Germline V lookup: CDR1 SEHNR, CDR2 FQNEAQ (reference sequence). Trimming removed 1 base from V and 9 bases from J; junction bases left unmatched: 6. This CDR3 has 13 amino acids.

In this sample, this clonotype turned up many times. The rearrangement joins TRBV29-1 to TRBJ2-1; D possibly uses TRBD1 or TRBD2 (5 bases each). The V end was cut by 6 bases, the J end by 5 bases, with 20 bases between. Germline CDR1 and CDR2: SQVTM and ANQGSEA. The CDR3 extends over 15 amino acids. The CDR3 here is CSVPRLGATNNEQFF. CDR3 nucleotides: TGCAGCGTCCCCAGACTCGGGGCGACTAACAATGAGCAGTTCTTC.

Many counts were recorded for this clonotype. The V gene is TRBV5-4, the J gene TRBJ2-3, with TRBD2 as a possible D gene (7 bases). The germline V and J ends were trimmed by 0 bases and 4 bases, with 9 bases remaining between them. CDR3 length: 14 amino acids. The V gene's germline CDR1 is SGHNT and CDR2 YYREEE (reference sequence). CDR3 in DNA: TGTGCCAGCAGCTTGGGGGGGGGCTCAGATACGCAGTATTTT. Amino acids: CASSLGGGSDTQYF. The full variable domain, its missing parts supplied by reference TRBV5-4 and TRBJ2-3, is ETGVTQSPTHLIKTRGQQVTLRCSSQSGHNTVSWYQQALGQGPQFIFQYYREEENGRGNFPPRFSGLQFPNYSSELNVNALELDDSALYLCASSLGGGSDTQYFGPGTRLTVL.

V gene TRBV10-3 combines with J gene TRBJ2-2, with D tentatively TRBD1 (7 bases). V was cut by 1 base and J by 5 bases, with 11 bases left in between. The germline CDR1 and CDR2 sequences are ENHRY and SYGVKD. The CDR3 contains 15 residues. The CDR3, as DNA: TGTGCCATCAGTGAGTTGGAGGGGGCTACCGGGGAGCTGTTTTTT. Residues: CAISELEGATGELFF.

The chain combines TRBV3-1 with TRBJ1-4, with D possibly being TRBD1 (5 bases). Trimming cost V 3 bases and J 5 bases, with 13 bases left between them. The CDR3 is made up of 15 amino acids. CDR1 and CDR2 from the germline V gene are LGHDT and YNNKEL (reference sequence). This chain's CDR3 is CASSHPRVGNEKLFF. CDR3 DNA sequence: TGTGCCAGCAGCCACCCCAGGGTAGGAAATGAAAAACTGTTTTTT.

The sample holds many counts of this clonotype. V is TRBV18 and J is TRBJ1-6; D not certain. Per the germline V gene, CDR1 is KGHSH and CDR2 is LQKENI. V lost 6 bases, J lost 9 bases, and 12 bases lay in between. The CDR3 is made up of 13 amino acids. The CDR3 protein is CASSTSETSPLHF. DNA of the CDR3: TGTGCCAGCTCGACCAGTGAGACTTCACCCCTCCACTTT. Full variable domain (missing parts from reference TRBV18 and TRBJ1-6): NAGVMQNPRHLVRRRGQEARLRCSPMKGHSHVYWYRQLPEEGLKFMVYLQKENIIDESGMPKERFSAEFPKEGPSILRIQQVVRGDSAAYFCASSTSETSPLHFGNGTRLTVT.

In its sample, this clonotype was seen a few times. V gene TRBV7-8 combines with J gene TRBJ2-2; the D gene could be TRBD1 or TRBD2 (6 bases each). CDR3 length equals 18 residues. Looked up from germline, CDR1 is SGHVS and CDR2 is FQNEAQ. Trimming cost V 1 base and J 0 bases, with 15 bases left between them. The chain's CDR3 is CASSLGLSGAANTGELFF. The CDR3 DNA follows: TGTGCCAGCAGCTTAGGCCTTTCGGGGGCTGCGAACACCGGGGAGCTGTTTTTT. Full variable domain (missing parts from reference TRBV7-8 and TRBJ2-2): GAGVSQSPRYKVAKRGQDVALRCDPISGHVSLFWYQQALGQGPEFLTYFQNEAQLDKSGLPSDRFFAERPEGSVSTLKIQRTQQEDSAVYLCASSLGLSGAANTGELFFGEGSRLTVL.

This clonotype showed up many times. V and J are TRBV15 and TRBJ2-4; a possible D gene is TRBD1 (5 bases). The CDR3 totals 14 residues. V was trimmed by 7 bases and J by 4 bases, leaving 14 bases between them. The germline V gene has CDR1 LNHNV and CDR2 YYDKDF (reference sequence). CDR3 loop: CATNKPPGKNIQYF. CDR3 coding DNA: TGTGCCACCAACAAGCCCCCAGGGAAAAACATTCAGTACTTC. The full variable domain, its missing parts supplied by reference TRBV15 and TRBJ2-4, is DAMVIQNPRYQVTQFGKPVTLSCSQTLNHNVMYWYQQKSSQAPKLLFHYYDKDFNNEADTPDNFQSRRPNTSFCFLDIRSPGLGDTAMYLCATNKPPGKNIQYFGAGTRLSVL.

As to this clonotype: Being one base from a much bigger clone, this may be a read error. The chain combines TRBV18 with TRBJ1-6; perhaps TRBD1 as D (5 bases). CDR1 and CDR2 (germline): KGHSH, LQKENI. This CDR3 region has 15 residues. The ends were cut back, 3 bases at V and 6 bases at J, with 12 bases in the middle. CDR3 nucleotides: TGTGCCAGCTCACCTAGGGACGGCGCTAATTCACCCCTCCACTTT. It translates to CASSPRDGANSPLHF.

This clonotype appeared many times. Sequence at one end of the junction differs from germline and may be a read error. The chain links TRBV12-5 to TRBJ2-7, with D unclear. CDR1 is LGHNT and CDR2 is FRNRAP in the germline V gene. The CDR3 spans 13 residues. The CDR3 sequence: CASVLLSTYEQYF. CDR3 DNA: TGTGCTAGTGTTTTGCTGTCGACCTACGAGCAGTACTTC.

In its sample, this clonotype was seen a few times. The chain uses TRBV7-8 and TRBJ2-7, with TRBD1 identical over 8 bases. With V trimmed by 2 bases and J by 3 bases, 6 bases remained unmatched. This CDR3 contains 15 residues. Germline CDR1 is SGHVS and CDR2 is FQNEAQ. The CDR3 reads CASSLWTGTGYEQYF. CDR3 DNA: TGTGCCAGCAGCTTATGGACCGGGACAGGCTACGAGCAGTACTTC.

Ten or more counts support this clonotype. V and J are TRBV12-3 or TRBV12-4 and TRBJ2-2; TRBD1 matches 7 bases. The CDR3 consists of 16 residues. The V segment lost 3 bases and the J segment 0 bases; nucleotides outside the gene matches: 4. CDR3 nucleotide sequence: TGTGCCAGCAGTTTTTCGACAGGGACGAACACCGGGGAGCTGTTTTTT. Protein sequence: CASSFSTGTNTGELFF.

This clonotype was detected a few times. The V call is TRBV11-1, the J call TRBJ1-1; 7 bases map to TRBD1. Germline CDR1 is SGHAT and CDR2 is FQDESV (reference sequence). The CDR3 spans 13 residues. The V and J ends lost 5 bases and 5 bases, in that order; junction bases with no gene match: 5. The CDR3: CASSVGTATEAFF. The CDR3, as DNA: TGTGCCAGCAGCGTTGGGACAGCGACTGAAGCTTTCTTT.

This clonotype was counted at least ten times. The chain is built from TRBV29-1 and TRBJ1-5; no firm D call. Looked up from germline, CDR1 is SQVTM and CDR2 is ANQGSEA. The CDR3 is 13 residues long. The ends were cut back, 5 bases at V and 3 bases at J, with 11 bases in the middle. CDR3 nucleotide sequence: TGCAGCGTTTGTGACACCTACAATCAGCCCCAGCATTTT. Translation gives CSVCDTYNQPQHF.

The table lists this clonotype with many counts. The chain uses TRBV9 and TRBJ1-2, with 7 bases that match TRBD1. CDR1 is SGDLS and CDR2 is YYNGEE in the germline V gene. The V gene end was trimmed by 3 bases and the J gene end by 4 bases; junction bases not matched to a gene: 3. The CDR3 is 13 residues long. The DNA of the CDR3 is TGTGCCAGCAGCGCAGGGGGGAGCTATGGCTACACCTTC. Protein sequence: CASSAGGSYGYTF.

This clonotype was observed many times. This chain connects TRBV20-1 to TRBJ2-7, with D perhaps TRBD1 or TRBD2 (7 bases each). Between the trimmed V and J ends, which lost 7 bases and 5 bases, there was a span of 15 bases. Germline loops: CDR1 DFQATT, CDR2 SNEGSKA (reference sequence). This CDR3 is 12 amino acids long. CDR3 sequence reads: CSGQGGDHEQYF. In DNA, the CDR3 is TGCAGTGGACAGGGAGGGGACCACGAGCAGTACTTC.

This clonotype was counted ten times or more. The V gene is TRBV3-1, the J gene TRBJ1-2, with D possibly TRBD1 on 5 matching bases. The CDR3 loop spans 15 amino acids. CDR1 LGHDT and CDR2 YNNKEL come from the germline V gene (reference sequence). V was clipped by 1 base and J by 2 bases, with 11 bases between them. The chain's CDR3 is CASSQAGLRNYGYTF. CDR3 in DNA: TGTGCCAGCAGCCAAGCGGGACTGCGAAACTATGGCTACACCTTC.

This clonotype occurred a few times. The genes are TRBV29-1 and TRBJ1-2; TRBD1 matches at 9 bases. Germline values: CDR1 SQVTM, CDR2 ANQGSEA. The V and J ends lost 7 bases and 4 bases, in that order; junction bases with no gene match: 4. This CDR3 spans 12 amino acids. In DNA, the CDR3 is TGCAGCGCCACAGGGGGCAGCTATGGCTACACCTTC. It specifies CSATGGSYGYTF.

This clonotype came up many times. The chain links TRBV2 to TRBJ2-3; D is possibly TRBD1 (5 bases). The germline V and J ends were trimmed by 10 bases and 4 bases, with 12 bases remaining between them. The CDR3 is made up of 12 amino acids. Germline V gene data show CDR1 as SNHLY and CDR2 as FYNNEI. Here the CDR3 reads CATPWGADTQYF. CDR3 in DNA: TGTGCCACCCCGTGGGGCGCAGATACGCAGTATTTT.

Many counts were recorded for this clonotype. The chain has TRBV5-1 and TRBJ2-6, with 12 bases fitting TRBD1. The germline V gene has CDR1 SGHRS and CDR2 YFSETQ. The CDR3 has 20 amino acids. After removal of 1 base from V and 2 bases from J, the junction contained 10 bases not matched to a gene. The CDR3 DNA is TGCGCCAGCAGCTTGAATTGGGACAGGGGGCATCAGGCTGGGGCCAACGTCCTGACTTTC. Amino acids: CASSLNWDRGHQAGANVLTF. The whole variable domain, remainder taken from reference TRBV5-1 and TRBJ2-6, is KAGVTQTPRYLIKTRGQQVTLSCSPISGHRSVSWYQQTPGQGLQFLFEYFSETQRNKGNFPGRFSGRQFSNSRSEMNVSTLELGDSALYLCASSLNWDRGHQAGANVLTFGAGSRLTVL.